This paragraph covers one T cell receptor (beta chain) sequence. No antigen is known for it. The data belong to a study of T cell responses to AZD1222 COVID-19 vaccine. The germline V gene has CDR1 SGHAT and CDR2 FQNNGV. CDR3 length equals 18 residues. Unmatched junction bases numbered 20, after V lost 7 bases and J lost 6 bases. Clones were sequenced by immunoSEQ multiplex PCR, and TCRdb holds only the in-frame ones, with some missing. This repertoire shows some 94,000 clones, approximately 90% found once; its top ten account for 12%. Study results and limitations: Nearly half of the spike-specific TCRs reportedly recognize variant regions that carry no mutations. Repertoire sampling happened only post peak T cell response. Vaccine-associated CD4 TCRs spanned spike, dominant at 160-218 and 743-854. Possibly, clonal diversity was underestimated; donors were largely white British and included more females.

This sequence was found in an adult in good health. This sequence joins TRBV11-2 and TRBJ1-1; TRBD1 matches at 10 bases. The sample here was peripheral blood, taken on day 0 of AZD1222 vaccination. CDR3 loop: CASNYPSDRGPFEAEAFF. The DNA for the CDR3 is TGTGCCAGCAACTATCCCTCCGACAGGGGGCCCTTTGAGGCTGAAGCTTTCTTT.